The clone carrying this T cell receptor (beta chain) came up a few times. Its antigen is unknown. Alongside a J-beta primer mix, a sample-barcoded 5' primer served in a second PCR lasting 7 to 11 cycles. TCRdb processed the 5' RACE reads anew with MiXCR; each CDR3 protein has one entry. Of over 1,500,000 distinct CDR3 sequences in the sample, roughly 52% were seen once. The data stem from a study of blood T cells in healthy people across ages. Findings and caveats of the study: In older individuals, TCR beta diversity per million T cells was lower, falling roughly linearly with age.

V was clipped by 0 bases and J by 7 bases; unmatched bases: 4. CDR3 length: 15 residues. Per germline, CDR1 DFQATT and CDR2 SNEGSKA (reference sequence). The sample was blood. This chain connects TRBV20-1 to TRBJ2-4; 12 nucleotides agree with TRBD2. This TCR came from a woman in her thirties or forties in good health. The CDR3 DNA reads TGCAGTGCTAGAGAGACTAGCGGGGGTTTGAACATTCAGTACTTC. Translated: CSARETSGGLNIQYF.